Below are 15 T cell receptor beta chains sequenced from a single sample in a study of CD8+ T cells in alopecia areata. Cells pooled from cutaneous lymph nodes were sorted on CD4, CD8alpha, NKG2D, NKG2ACE and other markers. Reverse transcription of extracted RNA yielded cDNA, which provided the sequencing template. The method was immunoSEQ multiplex PCR; TCRdb's version includes in-frame clones alone and lacks a portion of them. The sample presents 200,000 to 300,000 clones, none singletons. Sequencing was carried out using CD4+ T cells sorted from a lymph node. Source of these receptors: a C3H/HeJ mouse with alopecia areata. The mice in this strain carry MHC haplotype H2-k.

Only a few counts were recorded for this clone. Mouse gene names and germline throughout. The missing CDR3 end, 4 residues past where the read stops, is filled in from the germline J gene. The sample has other DNA sequences that encode this CDR3 too. The chain links TRBV5 to TRBJ2-5, with TRBD2 matching over 11 bases. The CDR3 is made up of 15 amino acids. Germline V gene sequence: CDR1 LGHNA, CDR2 YNLKQL (reference sequence). CDR3 DNA (partial): TGTGCCAGCAGCCCTTCGGGACTGGGGGAAGAC. It is translated as CASSPSGLGED. The whole CDR3 region reads CASSPSGLGEDTQYF.

A note on this clone: Mouse germline and gene names are used. The read gets to within 4 residues of the CDR3 end, and the germline J gene fills in the rest. Other DNA sequences in this specimen translate into the identical CDR3. The chain combines TRBV19 with TRBJ2-4; D unresolved. Germline CDR1 reads FNHDT; CDR2 reads SITEND (reference sequence). This CDR3 region has 14 residues. Trimming stripped 0 bases from V and 0 bases from J, with 5 bases between. This chain's CDR3 is CASSIGGSQNTLYF. The sequenced part of the CDR3 DNA is TGTGCCAGCAGTATAGGAGGGAGTCAAAAC.

Of note for this clone: The genes are named according to mouse. Read data end 4 residues before the CDR3 end; the end is taken from the germline J gene. The genes are TRBV14 and TRBJ2-5; tentatively, D is TRBD1 (6 bases). Trimming pared 5 bases from V and 0 bases from J, leaving 13 bases between. The CDR3 runs to 15 residues. Germline assignment: CDR1 SGHDT and CDR2 FRDEAV. Partial CDR3 DNA: TGTGCCAGCAGCCGCGGGACAAATAACCAAGAC. Translation: CASSRGTNNQD. Given in full, the CDR3 is CASSRGTNNQDTQYF.

This clone turned up a few times. Any gene name here is a mouse gene name. The read gets to within 4 residues of the CDR3 end, and the germline J gene fills in the rest. The rearrangement joins TRBV29 to TRBJ2-5, with D possibly matching TRBD2 (5 bases). CDR3 size: 14 residues. CDR1 and CDR2 from the germline V gene are MSHET and SYDVDS. The V end lost 0 bases, the J end lost 2 bases, and 6 bases lay between the germline ends. The CDR3 bases that were read are TGTGCTAGCAGTTTATCGTGGGGCCAAGAC. Translated, it gives CASSLSWGQD. The full-length CDR3 reads as CASSLSWGQDTQYF.

Points on this clone: Gene names refer to mouse genes. The CDR3 end lies 4 residues beyond the end of the read and is filled in from the germline J gene. The genes are TRBV19 and TRBJ2-1, with 10 nucleotides matching TRBD1. The CDR3 length is 14 residues. Germline assignment: CDR1 FNHDT and CDR2 SITEND (reference sequence). The CDR3 region is CASNRQGAGAEQFF. The DNA read from the CDR3 is TGTGCCAGCAACAGACAGGGGGCAGGGGCT. The full variable domain, with the rest looked up from reference TRBV19 and TRBJ2-1, is GGIITQTPKFLIGQEGQKLTLKCQQNFNHDTMYWYRQDSGKGLRLIYYSITENDLQKGDLSEGYDASREKKSSFSLTVTSAQKNEMAVFLCASNRQGAGAEQFFGPGTRLTVL.

To note about this clone: Gene and germline names: mouse. The observed sequence ends 4 residues before the CDR3 terminus, with the missing tail filled in from the germline J gene. The rearrangement joins TRBV13-3 to TRBJ2-3, with 7 bases that match TRBD2. Germline V gives CDR1 NNHDY, CDR2 SYVADS. CDR3 length: 16 residues. Unmatched junction bases numbered 4, after V lost 0 bases and J lost 0 bases. The sequenced part of the CDR3 DNA is TGTGCCAGCAGTGATGGCTGGGGGTATAGTGCAGAA. Translated: CASSDGWGYSAE. In full, the CDR3 is CASSDGWGYSAETLYF.

This clone was seen a few times. Mouse germline and gene names are used. The CDR3 goes on 3 residues after the read ends, and that part is filled in from the germline J gene. The V gene is TRBV19, the J gene TRBJ1-6; D possibly corresponds to TRBD1 (6 bases). TRBJ1-6 is treated as an ORF (open reading frame) with a function not yet certain. CDR3 length: 15 amino acids. In germline, CDR1 is FNHDT, CDR2 SITEND (reference sequence). The V end lost 0 bases, the J end lost 7 bases, and 11 bases lay between the germline ends. CDR3 sequence reads: CASSIAGGGNSPLYF. Partial CDR3 DNA: TGTGCCAGCAGTATAGCTGGGGGCGGAAATTCGCCC.

In this sample, this clone turned up a few times. The gene names here belong to mouse. The sequence runs out 4 residues before the end of the CDR3; the remainder is reconstructed from the germline J gene. This sample includes further DNA sequences coding for the same CDR3. V gene TRBV5 combines with J gene TRBJ1-2, with 8 positions matching TRBD1. This CDR3 has 16 amino acids. CDR1 is LGHNA, CDR2 YNLKQL, per germline (reference sequence). V shed 0 bases and J 0 bases; nucleotides not matched to a gene: 3. The DNA read from the CDR3 is TGTGCCAGCAGCCAAGATTCGGGACAGGCAAACTCC. This translates into CASSQDSGQANS. The whole CDR3 sequence is CASSQDSGQANSDYTF.

This clone turned up a few times. Gene and germline names: mouse. The read finishes 4 residues shy of the CDR3 end, and the germline J gene is used to complete it. The V and J genes are TRBV13-1 and TRBJ1-1, with 9 nucleotides matching TRBD1. Germline trimming cut 0 bases from V and 1 base from J; bases unmatched to any gene: 4. From germline, CDR1 is NSHNY and CDR2 SYGAGN. This CDR3 contains 16 residues. CDR3 protein: CASSDAGQGGNTEVFF. The part of the CDR3 DNA that was read is TGTGCCAGCAGTGATGCGGGACAGGGTGGAAACACA.

Comments on this clone: The genes are named according to mouse. CDR3 loop: CTCSADEGQGRRSSYEQYF. The DNA read from the CDR3 is TGCACCTGCAGTGCAGATGAGGGACAGGGTAGGAGGAGCTCCTAT. This chain uses TRBV1 with TRBJ2-7; TRBD1 aligns across 9 bases. The read comes to an end 4 residues before the CDR3 does, leaving the germline J gene to fill in the end. This CDR3 is 19 amino acids long. Losses at the gene ends were 0 bases for V and 0 bases for J; bases not matched to a gene: 12. Looked up from germline, CDR1 is NSQYPW and CDR2 is LRSPGD (reference sequence).

This clone came up a few times. The germline and genes are mouse ones. Read data end 4 residues before the CDR3 end; the end is taken from the germline J gene. V and J are TRBV1 and TRBJ2-2, with D unclear. V was cut by 3 bases and J by 0 bases, with 8 bases left in between. CDR1 and CDR2 from the germline V gene are NSQYPW and LRSPGD (reference sequence). This CDR3 has 15 amino acids. The covered CDR3 bases are TGCACCTGCAGTGCTCCAAAAACAAACACCGGG. It translates to CTCSAPKTNTG. The whole CDR3 protein is CTCSAPKTNTGQLYF. Full variable domain (rest looked up from reference TRBV1 and TRBJ2-2): VTLLEQNPRWRLVPRGQAVNLRCILKNSQYPWMSWYQQDLQKQLQWLFTLRSPGDKEVKSLPGADYLATRVTDTELRLQVANMSQGRTLYCTCSAPKTNTGQLYFGEGSKLTVL.

This clone occurred a few times. Genes here carry mouse names. The DNA ends 4 residues before the CDR3 does, and the rest of the CDR3 is filled in from the germline J gene. V gene TRBV5 combines with J gene TRBJ2-5, with a weak D call TRBD1 (6 bases). The CDR3 loop spans 14 amino acids. Germline V gene data show CDR1 as LGHNA and CDR2 as YNLKQL (reference sequence). CDR3 DNA (partial): TGTGCCAGCAGCCAACCCCCAGGGGCGGAC. Translation gives CASSQPPGAD. The CDR3 reads in full as CASSQPPGADTQYF.

Details on this clone: This may be a read error, as it is one base from a much larger clone. Gene names refer to mouse genes. The read terminates 4 residues ahead of where the CDR3 ends, so the germline J gene completes it. The chain joins TRBV13-3 to TRBJ2-2; TRBD1 is a possible D gene (6 bases). The germline V gene encodes CDR1 NNHDY and CDR2 SYVADS. The germline V and J ends were trimmed by 1 base and 3 bases, with 7 bases remaining between them. The CDR3 has 14 amino acids. The CDR3 protein is CASSDSGDTGQLYF. The sequenced CDR3 bases are TGTGCCAGCAGTGATTCAGGGGACACCGGG.

About this clone: Gene names are the mouse ones. The CDR3 is cut off 4 residues early in the read; its end comes from the germline J gene. This chain links TRBV19 with TRBJ2-7, with D perhaps TRBD1 (6 bases). The CDR3 loop spans 13 amino acids. Germline CDR1 and CDR2: FNHDT and SITEND (reference sequence). The CDR3 is CASRSRDKYEQYF. The sequenced part of the CDR3 DNA is TGTGCCAGCAGATCCCGGGACAAATAT.

This clone was recorded a few times. The gene names here belong to mouse. The CDR3 end falls 4 residues outside the read, so it is completed with the germline J gene. This rearrangement joins TRBV1 to TRBJ2-5; 7 nucleotides align to TRBD1. Germline V gene sequence: CDR1 NSQYPW, CDR2 LRSPGD (reference sequence). The CDR3 has 14 residues. The DNA read from the CDR3 is TGCACCTGCAGTGCTCACAGGGGAGAAGAC. Residues: CTCSAHRGED. The full CDR3 protein reads CTCSAHRGEDTQYF.